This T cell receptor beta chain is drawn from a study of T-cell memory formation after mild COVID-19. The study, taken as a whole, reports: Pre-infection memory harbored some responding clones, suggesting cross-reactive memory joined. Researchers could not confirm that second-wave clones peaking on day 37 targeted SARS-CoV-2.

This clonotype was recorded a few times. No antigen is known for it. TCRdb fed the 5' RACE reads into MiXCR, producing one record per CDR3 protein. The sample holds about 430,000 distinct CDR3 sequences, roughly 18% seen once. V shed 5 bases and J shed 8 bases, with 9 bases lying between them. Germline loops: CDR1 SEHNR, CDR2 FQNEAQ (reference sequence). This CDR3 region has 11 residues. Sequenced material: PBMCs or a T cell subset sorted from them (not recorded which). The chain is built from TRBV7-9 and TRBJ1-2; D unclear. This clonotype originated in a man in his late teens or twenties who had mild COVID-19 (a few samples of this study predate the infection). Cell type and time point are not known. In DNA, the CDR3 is TGTGCCAGCAGCCGAGGGAACGGCTACACCTTC. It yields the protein CASSRGNGYTF.